Below, one T cell receptor (beta chain) is given with its context. Profiling relied on immunoSEQ multiplex PCR, and the TCRdb table lists in-frame clones only, not all of them. The sample lists roughly 64,000 clones, roughly nine tenths occurring once. The record originates from a study of lymphopenia after photon versus proton radiotherapy. The CDR3 has 15 residues. CDR1 is MNHEY and CDR2 is SMNVEV in the germline V gene (reference sequence). V was shortened by 1 base and J by 4 bases, with 11 bases between the two germline ends. The source was peripheral blood, collected from a patient treated with proton-based radiotherapy. J is TRBJ1-5 and V is TRBV27; D is ambiguous. This TCR derives from a man older than 75 with esophageal cancer. The CDR3 protein is CASSLLGGSNQPQHF. DNA for the CDR3: TGTGCCAGCAGTTTATTAGGAGGGTCTAATCAGCCCCAGCATTTT.